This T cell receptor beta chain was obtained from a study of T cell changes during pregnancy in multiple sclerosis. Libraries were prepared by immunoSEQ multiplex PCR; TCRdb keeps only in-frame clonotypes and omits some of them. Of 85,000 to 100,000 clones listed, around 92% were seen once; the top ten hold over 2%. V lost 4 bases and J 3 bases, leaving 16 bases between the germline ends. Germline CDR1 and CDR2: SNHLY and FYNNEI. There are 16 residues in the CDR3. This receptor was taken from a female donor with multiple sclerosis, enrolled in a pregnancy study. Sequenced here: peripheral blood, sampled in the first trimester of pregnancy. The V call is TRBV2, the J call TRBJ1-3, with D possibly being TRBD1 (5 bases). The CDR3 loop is CASSVGQPDIGNTIYF. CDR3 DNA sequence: TGTGCCAGCAGTGTAGGCCAGCCGGACATTGGAAACACCATATATTTT.